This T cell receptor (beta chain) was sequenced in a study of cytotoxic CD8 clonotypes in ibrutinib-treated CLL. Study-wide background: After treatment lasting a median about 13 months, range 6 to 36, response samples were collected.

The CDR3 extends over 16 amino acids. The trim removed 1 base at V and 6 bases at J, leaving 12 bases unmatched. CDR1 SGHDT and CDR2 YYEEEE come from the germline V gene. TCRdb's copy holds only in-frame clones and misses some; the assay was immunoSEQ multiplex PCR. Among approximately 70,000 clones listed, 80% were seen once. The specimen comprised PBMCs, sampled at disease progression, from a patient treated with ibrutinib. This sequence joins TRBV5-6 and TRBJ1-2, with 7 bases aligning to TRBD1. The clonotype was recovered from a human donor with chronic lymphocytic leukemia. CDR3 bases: TGTGCCAGCAGCTTGACCTTCGGACAGGAGGGTAATGGCTACACCTTC. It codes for CASSLTFGQEGNGYTF.